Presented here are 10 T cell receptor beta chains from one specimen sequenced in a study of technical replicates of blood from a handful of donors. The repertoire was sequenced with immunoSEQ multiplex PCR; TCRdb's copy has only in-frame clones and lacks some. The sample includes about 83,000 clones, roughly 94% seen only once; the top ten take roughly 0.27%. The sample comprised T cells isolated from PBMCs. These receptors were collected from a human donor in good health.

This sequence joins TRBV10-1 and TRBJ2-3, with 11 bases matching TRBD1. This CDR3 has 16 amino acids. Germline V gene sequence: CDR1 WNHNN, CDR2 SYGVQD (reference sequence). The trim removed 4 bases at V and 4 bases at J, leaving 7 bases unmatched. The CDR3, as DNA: TGCGCCAGCAGTGGAACGCAGGGACAGGGGGCAGATACGCAGTATTTT. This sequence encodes CASSGTQGQGADTQYF.

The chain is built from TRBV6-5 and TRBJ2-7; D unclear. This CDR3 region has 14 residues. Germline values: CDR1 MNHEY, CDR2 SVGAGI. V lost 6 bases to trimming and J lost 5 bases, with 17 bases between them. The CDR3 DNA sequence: TGTGCCAGCAGACCCACCGCCCTGATAGACGAGCAGTACTTC. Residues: CASRPTALIDEQYF.

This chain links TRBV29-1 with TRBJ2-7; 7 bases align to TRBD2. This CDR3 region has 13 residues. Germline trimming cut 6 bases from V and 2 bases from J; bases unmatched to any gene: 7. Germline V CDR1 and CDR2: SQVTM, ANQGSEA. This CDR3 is CSVGRQHPYEQYF. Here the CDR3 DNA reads TGCAGCGTCGGGAGGCAGCATCCCTACGAGCAGTACTTC.

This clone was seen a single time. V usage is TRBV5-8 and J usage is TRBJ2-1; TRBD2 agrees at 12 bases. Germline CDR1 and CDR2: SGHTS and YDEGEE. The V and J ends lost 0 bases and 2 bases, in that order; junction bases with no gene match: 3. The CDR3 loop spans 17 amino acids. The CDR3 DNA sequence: TGTGCCAGCAGCTTGGTCCTAGCGGGAGGGCCCTACAATGAGCAGTTCTTC. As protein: CASSLVLAGGPYNEQFF.

The CDR3 nucleotides read TGTGCCAGCAGTTTAGAACAGGGGGCTGGTGAGAACACTGAAGCTTTCTTT. Its protein is CASSLEQGAGENTEAFF. The J gene is TRBJ1-1, the V gene TRBV28, with 9 bases matching TRBD1. With 2 bases clipped from V and 1 base from J, the junction kept 8 bases outside the gene matches. CDR1 is MDHEN and CDR2 is SYDVKM in the germline V gene. The CDR3 has 17 amino acids.

The CDR3 DNA sequence: TGTGCCAGCAGCCAAGGACTAGCGGGACTTTCTGCCTACGAGCAGTACTTC. Translation gives CASSQGLAGLSAYEQYF. The rearrangement joins TRBV4-2 to TRBJ2-7; TRBD2 matches 11 bases. The J segment lost 2 bases and the V segment lost 1 base, leaving 7 bases of the junction unmatched. CDR3 length: 17 residues. CDR1 and CDR2 (germline): LGHNA, YNFKEQ.

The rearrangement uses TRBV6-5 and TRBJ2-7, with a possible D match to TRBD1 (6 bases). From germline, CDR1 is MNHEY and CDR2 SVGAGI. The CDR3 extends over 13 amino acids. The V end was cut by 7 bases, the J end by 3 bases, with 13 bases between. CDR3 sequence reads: CASIKGHGYEQYF. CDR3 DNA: TGTGCCAGCATCAAGGGACATGGCTACGAGCAGTACTTC.

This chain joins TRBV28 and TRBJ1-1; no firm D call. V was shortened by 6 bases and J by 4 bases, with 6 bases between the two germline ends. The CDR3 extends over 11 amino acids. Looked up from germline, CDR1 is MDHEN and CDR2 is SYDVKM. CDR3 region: CASRAITEAFF. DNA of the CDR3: TGTGCCAGCAGGGCCATCACTGAAGCTTTCTTT.

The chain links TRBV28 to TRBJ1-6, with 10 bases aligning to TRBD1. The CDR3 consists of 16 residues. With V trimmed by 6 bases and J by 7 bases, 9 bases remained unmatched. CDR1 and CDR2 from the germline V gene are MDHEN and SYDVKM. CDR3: CASSPPDRGRNSPLHF. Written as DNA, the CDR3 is TGTGCCAGCAGCCCCCCGGACAGGGGGAGAAATTCACCCCTCCACTTT.

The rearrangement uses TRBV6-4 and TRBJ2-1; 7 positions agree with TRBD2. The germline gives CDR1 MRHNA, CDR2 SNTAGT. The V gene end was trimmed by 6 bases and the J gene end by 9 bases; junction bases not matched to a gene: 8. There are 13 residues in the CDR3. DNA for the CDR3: TGTGCCAGCAGAGGGGAGGGTAGGGGTGAGCAGTTCTTC. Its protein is CASRGEGRGEQFF.